The source of this T cell receptor beta chain is a study of T-cell memory formation after mild COVID-19. Via MiXCR, TCRdb re-called the 5' RACE reads, giving one row per CDR3 protein. Of 470,000 or so distinct CDR3 sequences listed, around 18% are singletons. This clonotype turned up a few times. V was clipped by 0 bases and J by 4 bases, with 12 bases between them. CDR1 is SGHVS and CDR2 is FQNEAQ in the germline V gene. This CDR3 spans 15 amino acids. The sample comprised PBMCs or a T cell subset sorted from them (not recorded which). The genes are TRBV7-8 and TRBJ1-2; tentatively, D is TRBD1 (6 bases). This TCR came from an adult woman who had mild COVID-19 (a few samples of this study predate the infection). Cell type and time point are not known. The chain's CDR3 is CASSLAQQGGYGYTF. For the CDR3, the DNA is TGTGCCAGCAGCTTAGCCCAACAGGGCGGCTATGGCTACACCTTC.